Sequencing of this TCR beta chain was carried out in a study of CD8 T cells in ankylosing spondylitis (dated by TCRdb to the late 2010s). In the study overall: The study profiled T cell receptor beta repertoires in healthy donors and ankylosing spondylitis patients to find disease-linked TCR variants. In total, the full study cohort was made up of 110 or so healthy donors and some 26 ankylosing spondylitis patients. Peripheral blood was sampled, and synovial fluid was also collected from ankylosing spondylitis patients.

TCRdb lists the instrument as Illumina HiSeq 2500. Quantitative 5'-RACE with molecular barcodes was used to prepare TCR beta libraries. In the source study's methods: Disease-linked TCR variants were identified with a new computational method built on a probabilistic model of VDJ rearrangement. The raw public reads went through TCRdb reprocessing: fastp at Q25, MiXCR clone calling, in-frame beta chains kept. Rows with a matching CDR3 protein are joined into one entry that keeps the most common DNA and genes. TCRdb assigned the V and J calls; the authors' analysis was not used. This sample holds 300,000 to 400,000 distinct CDR3 sequences; approximately 22% were observed only once. The ten largest make up about 12% of the sample. Broader findings and caveats from the paper: Significant enrichment of the disease-linked clones was reported in matched synovial fluid samples from ankylosing spondylitis patients. A TCR beta motif of fewer than 10 highly homologous amino acid variants appeared characteristic of blood from ankylosing spondylitis patients. In peripheral blood, the disease-linked clones were found at relatively low frequencies and had a CD8+ phenotype. Some motif variants had previously been reported in the synovial fluid and blood of reactive arthritis patients, which suggests shared mechanisms of disease initiation.

About this clonotype itself: Its cognate antigen has yet to be identified. Base qualities are not recorded, but no much larger clone differs from it by a single base.

Material for sequencing was blood, either unsorted or a sorted T cell fraction (not recorded which). The receptor was derived from a male donor with ankylosing spondylitis or in good health (not recorded which).

The bases read TGTGCCAGCAGCGTACCATCCGGGCCTCCCGAGCAGTACTTC. Its protein reads: CASSVPSGPPEQYF. The sequence joins TRBV7-9 to TRBJ2-7, with the identity of the D gene unclear. CDR1 and CDR2 (SEHNR, FQNEAQ) derive from the germline V gene (reference sequence). The CDR3 runs 14 amino acids, cysteine and phenylalanine included. CDR3 DNA only is kept here, 42 bases in frame from base 1. Cut back by 5 bases and 6 bases, the V and J ends lie 17 bases apart. The full variable domain, with segments outside the CDR3 supplied by the reference TRBV7-9 and TRBJ2-7 proteins, appears as DTGVSQNPRHKITKRGQNVTFRCDPISEHNRLYWYRQTLGQGPEFLTYFQNEAQLEKSRLLSDRFSAERPKGSFSTLEIQRTEQGDSAMYLCASSVPSGPPEQYFGPGTRLTVT.